This T cell receptor beta chain was sequenced in a study of shared clonotypes between healthy human individuals (TCRdb year 2020). For context, the study as a whole: A few men and two women, aged 18 to 49 years, made up the cohort. Blood TCR repertoires of four to six healthy adults were deeply sequenced to estimate repertoire size and the extent of clonotype sharing between individuals. Each donor's leukapheresis produced roughly between roughly 0.94 and 9.5 billion PBMCs. To increase sequencing depth and limit assay-specific biases, different laboratories used diverse techniques to prepare libraries and sequence TCR repertoires. For each donor, CD4 naive and CD4 memory were each run on three plates, CD8 naive on two plates, and CD8 memory on one plate.

Turning to this clone: Its specific antigen is unknown. There are no base qualities to consult, and no much larger clone falls within one base.

Using the deep immunoSEQ assay, TCR CDR3 regions were amplified from genomic DNA by multiplex PCR. Genomic DNA extracted from each cell subset was distributed evenly over all wells of several immunoSEQ 96-well plates, and each plate served as one replicate. Each replicate PCR for sorted subsets received about 200 ng genomic DNA, equal to about 30,000 T cell genomes. Purified libraries were measured with a Qubit 3.0 fluorometer, size-checked on a Bioanalyzer 2100, and measured again with the KAPA Library Quantification kit. Every immunoSEQ 96-well plate was sequenced on a separate single-read 150-cycle Illumina NextSeq 550 flow cell. The authors' pipeline ran thus. Because only junctional sequences without quality scores were contained in the immunoSEQ output, filtering matching that applied to full-length reads could not be performed. To assign V/J genes and CDR3, sequences were annotated against IMGT germline references using PyIR, a Python wrapper for IgBLAST v1.9. Reads were filtered out if the reads had weak V/J assignments (E-value above 1e-6), no CDR3, stop codons, out-of-frame junctions, or ambiguous translated residues. A V3J clonotype was defined by an identical inferred V gene, J gene, and CDR3 amino acid sequence. To compute the percentage overlap between repertoires, the number of shared unique clonotypes was divided by the size of the smaller repertoire. RTK rarefaction, the Chao1 estimator, and Recon v2.1 estimates of unobserved clonotypes were used to assess repertoire richness. OLGA was used to compute generation probabilities for all TCRbeta clonotypes that the gDNA method yielded from four donors. TCRdb stores this immuneACCESS table with in-frame sequences only. Part of the clones is absent; in the studies checked, under half of the shortfall reflects unresolved V genes, and no reason is known for the rest. V, J and clone size are those of that table, while D and trimming were read from the DNA. This sample holds about 2.4 million clones; over 85% were observed only once. Around 0.37% of the sample is held by the ten biggest clonotypes.

Donors were healthy HIV-negative adults with no recently reported acute infections or vaccinations. Every donor was a Caucasian adult living in Nashville, Tennessee, USA. Magnetic negative selection was used to enrich CD4+ T cells, after which naive cells were positively selected on CD45RA and the negative fraction became the memory subset. After blood collection by leukapheresis, PBMCs were isolated using Ficoll-Histopaque density gradient centrifugation and then cryopreserved in the vapor phase of liquid nitrogen. Analytical flow cytometry was used to check the purity and quantity of each magnetically sorted T cell population. Genomic DNA was isolated from each sorted fraction and quantified by UV absorbance on a Nanodrop 2000c. General conclusions and limits of the study: Estimated clonotype richness was generally larger for naive than for memory subsets. Even with the large sequencing depth, rarefaction of the sorted-subset datasets indicated that sequencing was incomplete. Sampling was restricted to blood, and TCR repertoires in tissues likely differ from the TCR repertoires found in blood. Based on pairwise subsampling, the degree of clonotype sharing among donors was expected to be affected by sequencing depth. Compared with non-shared clonotypes, clonotypes shared by all four sorted-subset donors had higher generation probabilities. Across four donors, roughly 5.1% of naive CD4, roughly 3.5% of naive CD8, roughly 2.3% of memory CD4, and under 0.45% of memory CD8 clonotypes were shared. Because the study included a small number of donors, the genetic and exposure-history diversity represented was limited.

V is reduced by 2 bases and J by 11 bases, leaving a spacing of 12 bases between them. From the cysteine up to the phenylalanine, the CDR3 has a length of 12 residues. Of the read, only the CDR3 DNA is kept; its 36 bases are in frame from base 1. Via the germline V gene, CDR1 is MNHNS and CDR2 SASEGT. The sequencing sample was made of naive CD4+ T cells from PBMCs. Interpreted using the paper, the cell subset or site label stands for: CD45RA+ positively selected. The sequence is built from TRBV6-1 and TRBJ1-1; possibly the D gene is TRBD1, per 5 matching bases. The origin of this receptor is a man between 18 and 35 years old in good health. Some clones in this sample may be carry-over from other donors' samples. The nucleotide sequence reads TGTGCCAGCAGTGAAAAGGGGATGAAGGCTTTCTTT. Translated, this gives CASSEKGMKAFF.